Sequencing of this T cell receptor (beta chain) was carried out in a study of blood T cell repertoires in COVID-19. The CDR3 is 14 residues long. The germline V gene has CDR1 MNHEY and CDR2 SVGAGI. V was clipped by 8 bases and J by 8 bases; unmatched bases: 8. Clones were read by immunoSEQ multiplex PCR, and TCRdb kept only the in-frame ones, dropping some. In the table there are about 270,000 clones, over 75% of which are singletons. This chain connects TRBV6-5 to TRBJ2-1; 11 bases fit TRBD2. The source of this sequence is a human donor in a cohort sampled during active COVID-19. Specimen: peripheral blood. The CDR3 region has the DNA TGTGCCAGCGCTACTAGCGGGAGTGGGGATGAGCAGTTCTTC. Translation: CASATSGSGDEQFF.